This T cell receptor beta chain derives from a study of breast tumors, draining lymph nodes, adjacent tissues. On this clonotype: Its antigen is not known. This may arise from a read error, as a much more abundant clone is one base away.

Samples came from axillary lymph nodes draining the breast cancer. Whole-study findings and limits: Compared with basal-like, luminal-like tumors shared significantly more repertoire with nontumor tissue. Tumor TCR diversity was below lymph nodes but above nontumor tissue. Data fit most tumor T cells coming from lymph node, expanding in tumor. Tumor T cell lymph node origin was a supported hypothesis, not proven.

The CDR3 is 11 residues long. Germline V CDR1 and CDR2: LGHDT, YNNKEL (reference sequence). TCRdb itself ran the multiplex PCR reads through MiXCR, one entry per CDR3 protein. The data hold approximately 90,000 distinct CDR3 sequences, with roughly 30% observed a single time. The sequencing sample was made of axillary lymph node tissue. The chain joins TRBV3-1 to TRBJ2-1; D unclear. This TCR was recovered from a female donor with breast cancer. Some clones in this sample may be carry-over from other donors' samples. The CDR3 DNA sequence: TGTGCCAGCAGCCAAGTTAATGAGCGGTTCTTC. Translation: CASSQVNERFF.